The clone carrying this TCR beta chain was picked up a small number of times. Its antigen is not known. Each of the CD4+ naive, central memory, regulatory and stem cell-like memory populations was sorted via CD45RO/CCR7/CD25/CD127/CD95/CD27. Sequencing targeted expressed TCRB transcripts, as all isolated RNA had been reverse transcribed. Libraries were prepared by immunoSEQ multiplex PCR; TCRdb keeps only in-frame clonotypes and omits some of them. Of approximately 260,000 clones in the sample, 24% were seen once. This sample is drawn from a study of beta chain features in type 1 diabetes. Overall study results and limits: Moderate but significant shortening of TCRB CDR3s was recorded in all four CD4+ subsets from Type 1 diabetes patients. Possible PCR preference for shorter templates applied equally to patients and controls. A definitive answer on HLA type influencing TCRB rearrangement was not reached here. Researchers cautioned that cDNA sequencing could over-represent cells with high TCR expression.

V gave up 2 bases and J gave up 0 bases, with 5 bases separating them. Germline CDR1 MGHRA, CDR2 YSYEKL. This CDR3 comprises 14 residues. The chain links TRBV4-1 to TRBJ1-3; no reliable D call. The sequenced sample was naive CD4+ T cells from blood. This TCR was recovered from a woman younger than 45 with type 1 diabetes. The CDR3 is CASSQWSSGNTIYF. In DNA form, the CDR3 reads TGCGCCAGCAGCCAATGGAGCTCTGGAAACACCATATATTTT.